A single TCR beta chain is shown here with its context. This clonotype has more than one count but fewer than ten. It has no known antigen specificity. One base away there is no much larger clone; base qualities are not given. V ends up 1 base short and J 9 bases short, with an unmatched junction base count of 7. Its CDR3 holds 14 amino acids, cysteine through phenylalanine. Just CDR3 DNA is preserved here, 42 bases in frame from base 1. The germline V gene (reference sequence) sets CDR1 to DFQATT and CDR2 to SNEGSKA. The data are from a study of blood T cells in healthy people across ages (dated by TCRdb to the mid-2010s). General notes on the study: Template switching captured roughly one uniquely barcoded TCR beta cDNA molecule per two T cells in model experiments. Age-related changes in TCR beta repertoire diversity were measured in the study by deep sequencing normalized with unique cDNA molecular identifiers. The donors were divided into four age groups: young (average around 17 years), middle-aged (around 37), aged (about 61) and long-lived (82). Donors of different ages were randomly distributed across sequencing lanes to avoid experimental bias. Two additional independent replicas of 1 million unique cDNA reads from the same blood draw were analyzed for two donors (one aged 18 to 30 and one aged 80 or older). General findings and caveats noted by the study authors: Because donor CMV infection status was unknown, age-related changes in expanded clonotypes were potentially confounded. Estimates of total diversity based on one million sequenced T cells were regarded as lower bounds and as underestimates. Compared with the aged group, the long-lived group had more naive CD4+ T cells, fewer expanded clones and increased TCR diversity, suggesting age selection. As age increased, observed TCR beta diversity per million T cells dropped in a roughly linear way, and a significant reduction was already evident by age 40. Conclusive comparison of naive and antigen-experienced compartments was prevented by the profiling of bulk unsorted PBMCs. Observed TCR beta diversity correlated strongly with the percentage of naive T cells measured by flow cytometry.

Libraries were prepared through 5' RACE. Sequencing used an Illumina HiSeq 2500. A second roughly 7 to 12 cycle PCR used a sample-barcoded 5' primer and a J-beta primer mix. A unique molecular identifier was introduced onto each TCR beta cDNA molecule by a template-switch 5' adaptor carrying 12 random nucleotides. Each sample yielded at least 2.5 million CDR3-containing paired-end reads. First-strand cDNA was synthesized from all RNA with the Mint cDNA synthesis kit, primed by a TRBC-specific oligonucleotide. Following uracil-DNA glycosylase treatment, a first 18-cycle PCR with universal primers M1SS and BC2_uni_R was performed on all cDNA. Regarding the original processing steps: For normalization, 1 million high-quality reads were randomly selected from each sample, with every read carrying a distinct molecular identifier. Reads sharing molecular identifiers were discarded rather than binned into consensus sequences. MiTCR, with a Q25 quality threshold and the strictest error-elimination algorithm, was used for CDR3 identification, clonotype clustering and error correction. A nonparametric unseen species model using Euler transformation provided a lower-bound estimate of total TCR beta diversity. TCRdb reanalyzed the raw reads on its own, using fastp at Q25 for trimming and MiXCR for clone calling, and kept in-frame beta chains. For every CDR3 protein sequence, its rows merge into one entry that carries the most common genes and DNA. TCRdb, rather than the study authors, made the V and J calls. This sample has around 900,000 distinct CDR3 sequences in its table, and 29% of those were observed once. The ten largest clones represent 17% of the sample.

The donors were 40 or so Caucasian individuals from Russia, aged 6 to 90 years, who were systemically healthy. Approximately 10 milliliters of peripheral blood were collected from each donor into EDTA-treated Vacutainer tubes. Ficoll-Paque density-gradient centrifugation was used to isolate PBMCs, with at least 7 million obtained per sample. Trizol reagent was used to extract total RNA from PBMCs, with at least 5 micrograms per sample. For every donor, flow cytometry on a PBMC aliquot measured the percentage of naive CD45RAhigh/CD27high T cells. This clonotype was obtained from a woman over 75 in good health. Sequences were obtained from blood. This sequence uses TRBV20-1 and TRBJ2-1, and 9 bases in between align with TRBD2. This receptor carries the CDR3 CSARGGGGGSEQFF. At the DNA level, the sequence is TGCAGTGCTAGAGGCGGCGGGGGGGGAAGTGAGCAGTTCTTC.